The next 11 T cell receptor beta chains were all read from a single sample in a study of blood T cell repertoires in COVID-19. Data came from immunoSEQ multiplex PCR; TCRdb stores just in-frame clones and leaves some out. Here the sample spans more than 100,000 clones, around 88% being singletons. Sequenced sample: peripheral blood. All receptors derive from a woman aged 45 to 65 with active or convalescent COVID-19.

This chain uses TRBV6-4 with TRBJ1-6, with D possibly being TRBD1 (5 bases). V was shortened by 4 bases and J by 10 bases, with 14 bases between the two germline ends. The germline CDR1 and CDR2 sequences are MRHNA and SNTAGT. CDR3 length equals 14 residues. The CDR3 region has the DNA TGTGCCAGCAGTGCCATCGGGGGGGGATCACCCCTCCACTTT. This codes for CASSAIGGGSPLHF.

V is TRBV27 and J is TRBJ1-6; D ambiguous. V shed 9 bases and J shed 7 bases, with 16 bases lying between them. Per germline, CDR1 MNHEY and CDR2 SMNVEV (reference sequence). This CDR3 is 14 amino acids long. The DNA for the CDR3 is TGTGCCAGGACCGGGATACCCCCAAATTCACCCCTCCACTTT. Encoded protein: CARTGIPPNSPLHF.

The chain couples TRBV7-8 to TRBJ1-5, with D possibly matching TRBD1 (6 bases). Trimming stripped 5 bases from V and 4 bases from J, with 12 bases between. The CDR3 spans 14 residues. The germline V gene encodes CDR1 SGHVS and CDR2 FQNEAQ. In DNA form, the CDR3 reads TGTGCCAGCAGCGGCACAGACAGGAATCAGCCCCAGCATTTT. It yields the protein CASSGTDRNQPQHF.

The chain joins TRBV5-4 to TRBJ2-5, with 8 bases fitting TRBD2. The germline CDR1 and CDR2 sequences are SGHNT and YYREEE (reference sequence). V trimming: 0 bases; J trimming: 4 bases; junction bases outside the gene matches: 8. This CDR3 is built from 16 residues. The CDR3 protein is CASSLGSRGERETQYF. The CDR3 DNA reads as TGTGCCAGCAGCTTGGGGTCGCGGGGGGAGAGAGAGACCCAGTACTTC.

This chain connects TRBV5-1 to TRBJ2-7; no reliable D call. This CDR3 has 10 residues. Trimming shortened V by 6 bases and J by 6 bases, and 7 bases separated the two germline ends. Germline-derived CDR1 and CDR2 are SGHRS and YFSETQ. Here the CDR3 reads CASKGVEQYF. DNA for the CDR3: TGCGCCAGCAAAGGAGTCGAGCAGTACTTC.

J is TRBJ2-2 and V is TRBV9, with 12 bases matching TRBD1. This CDR3 is 16 amino acids long. Germline assignment: CDR1 SGDLS and CDR2 YYNGEE. The V gene end was trimmed by 2 bases and the J gene end by 7 bases; junction bases not matched to a gene: 6. CDR3 sequence reads: CASSVGTGGSIGELFF. The CDR3 nucleotides are TGTGCCAGCAGCGTCGGGACAGGGGGCTCCATCGGGGAGCTGTTTTTT.

The V gene is TRBV24-1, the J gene TRBJ2-1; TRBD2 might be the D (6 bases). This CDR3 contains 16 residues. The ends were cut back, 3 bases at V and 3 bases at J, with 14 bases in the middle. The germline V gene has CDR1 KGHDR and CDR2 SFDVKD. CDR3: CATSDPRGGDYNEQFF. The CDR3 DNA follows: TGTGCCACCAGTGATCCACGTGGAGGGGACTACAATGAGCAGTTCTTC.

This clone was recorded only once. The CDR3 DNA reads TGTGCCAGCAGCTTAGCCGGGAAAGAGACCCAGTACTTC. Residues: CASSLAGKETQYF. The genes are TRBV7-2 and TRBJ2-5, with a weak D call TRBD2 (5 bases). In germline, CDR1 is SGHTA, CDR2 FQGNSA. V lost 0 bases and J lost 3, with 5 bases in between. The CDR3 runs 13 residues.

The table lists this clone with a few counts. The rearrangement uses TRBV7-6 and TRBJ1-5; D is unclear. V was shortened by 5 bases and J by 6 bases, with 17 bases between the two germline ends. Germline lookup yields CDR1 SGHVS and CDR2 FNYEAQ. This CDR3 comprises 15 residues. The DNA for the CDR3 is TGTGCCAGCAGCCTGTCCGCGGGCACGGGTCAGCCCCAGCATTTT. This gives the protein CASSLSAGTGQPQHF.

The V gene is TRBV7-9, the J gene TRBJ2-1; TRBD2 matches at 10 bases. V lost 5 bases to trimming and J lost 15 bases; unmatched junction nucleotides: 10. CDR3 length: 13 residues. Germline values: CDR1 SEHNR, CDR2 FQNEAQ (reference sequence). The CDR3 DNA is TGTGCCAGCAGCCCCCACACTAGCGGGGCTGTGTTCTTC. Its protein product is CASSPHTSGAVFF. The entire variable domain, with the rest obtained from reference TRBV7-9 and TRBJ2-1, is as follows: DTGVSQNPRHKITKRGQNVTFRCDPISEHNRLYWYRQTLGQGPEFLTYFQNEAQLEKSRLLSDRFSAERPKGSFSTLEIQRTEQGDSAMYLCASSPHTSGAVFFGPGTRLTVL.

The V gene is TRBV28, the J gene TRBJ1-2; 8 bases map to TRBD1. Germline trimming cut 2 bases from V and 7 bases from J; bases unmatched to any gene: 3. Germline CDR1 MDHEN, CDR2 SYDVKM. This CDR3 is built from 13 residues. The CDR3 loop reads CASSLVRGRGYTF. The CDR3 DNA reads TGTGCCAGCAGTTTAGTCAGGGGGCGTGGCTACACCTTC.